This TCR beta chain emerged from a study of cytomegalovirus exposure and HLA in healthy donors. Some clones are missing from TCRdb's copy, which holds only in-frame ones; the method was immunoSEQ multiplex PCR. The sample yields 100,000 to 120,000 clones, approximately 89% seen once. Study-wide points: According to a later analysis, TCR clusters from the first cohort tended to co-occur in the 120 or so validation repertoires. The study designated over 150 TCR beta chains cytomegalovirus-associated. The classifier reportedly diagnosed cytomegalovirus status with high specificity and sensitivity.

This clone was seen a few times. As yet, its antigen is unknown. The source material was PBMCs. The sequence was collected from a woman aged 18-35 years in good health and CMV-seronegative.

This CDR3 is CASGRGSGTGELFF. Here the CDR3 DNA reads TGCGCCAGCGGGAGGGGCTCGGGCACCGGGGAGCTGTTTTTT. The genes are TRBV4-1 and TRBJ2-2; 7 bases agree with TRBD2. This CDR3 comprises 14 residues. The V segment lost 8 bases and the J segment 4 bases; nucleotides outside the gene matches: 7. The germline gives CDR1 MGHRA, CDR2 YSYEKL.